This TCR beta chain originates from a study of cytomegalovirus exposure and HLA in healthy donors. The germline CDR1 and CDR2 sequences are SGHKS and YYEKEE (reference sequence). V lost 0 bases and J lost 5; bases outside the gene matches: 5. The CDR3 has 15 residues. Both 60 Vbeta primers and 13 Jbeta primers went into the PCR. Repertoires were generated with immunoSEQ multiplex PCR, while TCRdb's copy carries only in-frame clones and drops some. The sample comprises roughly 170,000 clones, just under 80% of which are singletons, and less than 15% rests with the top ten. The source of this sequence is a woman aged 45 to 65 in good health and CMV-seropositive. The chain carries TRBV5-5 and TRBJ1-5; 7 nucleotides agree with TRBD1. Material: PBMCs. CDR3 residues: CASSLVGTEYQPQHF. The CDR3 bases are TGTGCCAGCAGCTTGGTTGGGACAGAGTATCAGCCCCAGCATTTT.